This is a list of T cell receptor beta chains from one sample in a study of blood T cell repertoires in COVID-19. TCRdb's copy holds only in-frame clones and misses some; the assay was immunoSEQ multiplex PCR. The sample consists of 130,000 or so clones, around four fifths of them appearing once. Sequences were obtained from peripheral blood. These receptors were taken from an older man with acute or convalescent COVID-19. CDR3s include the opening cysteine and the closing phenylalanine or tryptophan. D genes are given only for firm matches. The size field is filled for only some rows; it gives once, few, many or a size class.

D gene: .
J gene: TRBJ1-1
clone size: .
V gene: TRBV10-3
CDR3 DNA: TGTGCCATCAGTGAGTCGAGCGGGACGAACACTGAAGCTTTCTTT
CDR3 protein: CAISESSGTNTEAFF

D gene: .
J gene: TRBJ1-1
clone size: few
V gene: TRBV5-1
CDR3 DNA: TGCGCCAGCAGCATACGACCTCGGGGGGACACTGAAGCTTTCTTT
CDR3 protein: CASSIRPRGDTEAFF

D gene: TRBD1
J gene: TRBJ2-3
clone size: .
V gene: TRBV5-6
CDR3 DNA: TGTGCCAGCAGCTATCTAGTGACAGGGCGGACAGATACGCAGTATTTT
CDR3 protein: CASSYLVTGRTDTQYF

D gene: TRBD1
J gene: TRBJ2-4
clone size: few
V gene: TRBV30
CDR3 DNA: TGTGCCTGCAACAAGGGACAGGGGAACGACGATCAGTACTTC
CDR3 protein: CACNKGQGNDDQYF

D gene: .
J gene: TRBJ2-2
clone size: .
V gene: TRBV4-1
CDR3 DNA: TGCGCCAGCAGCCTAGACCCTACAGGGCTTACCGGGGAGCTGTTTTTT
CDR3 protein: CASSLDPTGLTGELFF

D gene: TRBD2
J gene: TRBJ2-3
clone size: .
V gene: TRBV4-2
CDR3 DNA: TGTGCCAGCAGCGTACTAGCGGGGGGCACAGATACGCAGTATTTT
CDR3 protein: CASSVLAGGTDTQYF

D gene: .
J gene: TRBJ2-3
clone size: .
V gene: TRBV28
CDR3 DNA: TGTGCCAGCAGTTTGGGGGGGGCCACGGAAAGCACAGATACGCAGTATTTT
CDR3 protein: CASSLGGATESTDTQYF

D gene: .
J gene: TRBJ1-6
clone size: .
V gene: TRBV11-2
CDR3 DNA: TGTGCCAGCAGCTTAGTGTTCGGGGTCGAATCACCCCTCCACTTT
CDR3 protein: CASSLVFGVESPLHF

D gene: TRBD2
J gene: TRBJ2-3
clone size: .
V gene: TRBV27
CDR3 DNA: TGTGCCAGCAGTTTTAGGCCAGCGGGGGCCACAGATACGCAGTATTTT
CDR3 protein: CASSFRPAGATDTQYF

D gene: .
J gene: TRBJ1-1
clone size: few
V gene: TRBV3-1/TRBV3-2
CDR3 DNA: TGTGCCAGCAGCCAAGGCGGGAGGAACACTGAAGCTTTCTTT
CDR3 protein: CASSQGGRNTEAFF

D gene: .
J gene: TRBJ2-7
clone size: once
V gene: TRBV5-1
CDR3 DNA: TGCGCCAGCAAGGGGGAGTACGAGCAGTACTTC
CDR3 protein: CASKGEYEQYF

D gene: .
J gene: TRBJ2-1
clone size: .
V gene: TRBV6-5
CDR3 DNA: TGTGCCAGCAGGGACCCCGGGACTGCGGACAATGAGCAGTTCTTC
CDR3 protein: CASRDPGTADNEQFF

D gene: TRBD1
J gene: TRBJ2-7
clone size: .
V gene: TRBV9
CDR3 DNA: TGTGCCAGCAGCGCGGGGTCCGGGACAGGGTTCCACGAGCAGTACTTC
CDR3 protein: CASSAGSGTGFHEQYF

D gene: .
J gene: TRBJ1-4
clone size: once
V gene: TRBV4-3
CDR3 DNA: TGCGCCAGCAGCCAAGAGTTCGGGGGGGTTAATGAAAAACTGTTTTTT
CDR3 protein: CASSQEFGGVNEKLFF

D gene: TRBD1
J gene: TRBJ2-7
clone size: .
V gene: TRBV12-3/TRBV12-4
CDR3 DNA: TGTGCCAGCAGTCTGGGACAGACCTACGAGCAGTACTTC
CDR3 protein: CASSLGQTYEQYF

D gene: .
J gene: TRBJ1-5
clone size: .
V gene: TRBV6-5
CDR3 DNA: TGTGCCAGCTCCCGGGACAAGGATCAGCCCCAGCATTTT
CDR3 protein: CASSRDKDQPQHF

D gene: TRBD2
J gene: TRBJ2-7
clone size: .
V gene: TRBV5-6
CDR3 DNA: TGTGCCAGCAGCTTACCGGGACTAGCTAACGAGCAGTACTTC
CDR3 protein: CASSLPGLANEQYF

D gene: .
J gene: TRBJ2-7
clone size: .
V gene: TRBV6-5
CDR3 DNA: TGTGCCAGCAACCCCGAGGGCCGCCGCATCTACGAGCAGTACTTC
CDR3 protein: CASNPEGRRIYEQYF

D gene: TRBD1
J gene: TRBJ2-7
clone size: .
V gene: TRBV18
CDR3 DNA: TGTGCCAGCTCACGAACTGGGACAGGTGATTACGAGCAGTACTTC
CDR3 protein: CASSRTGTGDYEQYF

D gene: .
J gene: TRBJ2-7
clone size: few
V gene: TRBV5-6
CDR3 DNA: TGTGCCAGCATTTCACCCCGGGGGGAGCAGTACTTC
CDR3 protein: CASISPRGEQYF

D gene: TRBD1
J gene: TRBJ2-2
clone size: .
V gene: TRBV4-3
CDR3 DNA: TGCGCCAGCAGCCATACAGGGGAAGGGGTCGGGGAGCTGTTTTTT
CDR3 protein: CASSHTGEGVGELFF

D gene: TRBD2
J gene: TRBJ2-6
clone size: .
V gene: TRBV19
CDR3 DNA: TGTGCCAGTAGTACGGGGGGGATCTCTGGGGCCAACGTCCTGACTTTC
CDR3 protein: CASSTGGISGANVLTF

D gene: TRBD1
J gene: TRBJ1-3
clone size: .
V gene: TRBV19
CDR3 DNA: TGTGCCAGTAGTTGGGACAGGGGGCCTTCCTCTGGAAACACCATATATTTT
CDR3 protein: CASSWDRGPSSGNTIYF

D gene: TRBD1
J gene: TRBJ2-1
clone size: .
V gene: TRBV11-2
CDR3 DNA: TGTGCCAGCAGCACGGACAGGGGTTTTGGTGAGCAGTTCTTC
CDR3 protein: CASSTDRGFGEQFF

D gene: .
J gene: TRBJ1-1
clone size: once
V gene: TRBV18
CDR3 DNA: TGTGCCAGCTCACCTCTGGAGGGAGCTGCTGAAGCTTTCTTT
CDR3 protein: CASSPLEGAAEAFF

D gene: .
J gene: TRBJ1-5
clone size: .
V gene: TRBV5-1
CDR3 DNA: TGCGCCAGCAGCCCGGGGGAGGGGAGAAGTCAGCCCCAGCATTTT
CDR3 protein: CASSPGEGRSQPQHF

D gene: .
J gene: TRBJ1-2
clone size: few
V gene: TRBV5-1
CDR3 DNA: TGCGCCAGCAGCTTTTCGTCTAACTATGGCTACACCTTC
CDR3 protein: CASSFSSNYGYTF

D gene: TRBD2
J gene: TRBJ2-5
clone size: .
V gene: TRBV5-1
CDR3 DNA: TGCGCCAGCAGCTTGGGCCCTAGCGGGTCTCTAGAGACCCAGTACTTC
CDR3 protein: CASSLGPSGSLETQYF

D gene: .
J gene: TRBJ2-5
clone size: .
V gene: TRBV7-3
CDR3 DNA: TGTGCCAGCAGCTTTGAGGGCGGAACCCAAGAGACCCAGTACTTC
CDR3 protein: CASSFEGGTQETQYF

D gene: .
J gene: TRBJ2-2
clone size: .
V gene: TRBV28
CDR3 DNA: TGTGCCAGCAATACCCTAGGATGGGGCCGGAACACCGGGGAGCTGTTTTTT
CDR3 protein: CASNTLGWGRNTGELFF

D gene: .
J gene: TRBJ1-1
clone size: .
V gene: TRBV7-2
CDR3 DNA: TGTGCCAGCAGCAACTACATGAACACTGAAGCTTTCTTT
CDR3 protein: CASSNYMNTEAFF

D gene: .
J gene: TRBJ2-1
clone size: .
V gene: TRBV25-1
CDR3 DNA: TGTGCCAGCAGGTTCCCCCCCCGGAATGAGCAGTTCTTC
CDR3 protein: CASRFPPRNEQFF

D gene: TRBD1
J gene: TRBJ2-2
clone size: .
V gene: TRBV9
CDR3 DNA: TGTGCCAGCAGCGGACCCAGGGGGCGGGACACCGGGGAGCTGTTTTTT
CDR3 protein: CASSGPRGRDTGELFF

D gene: .
J gene: TRBJ2-7
clone size: .
V gene: TRBV21-1
CDR3 DNA: TGTGCCAGCAGCAAAGTTGCAGGGGGCTACGAGCAGTACTTC
CDR3 protein: CASSKVAGGYEQYF

D gene: TRBD2
J gene: TRBJ2-4
clone size: once
V gene: TRBV11-2
CDR3 DNA: TGTGCCAGCAGCCCCCTCCCGGGGGGGCGAGCCAAAAACATTCAGTACTTC
CDR3 protein: CASSPLPGGRAKNIQYF

D gene: TRBD1
J gene: TRBJ2-1
clone size: .
V gene: TRBV2
CDR3 DNA: TGTGCCATACAGGGGGACAACTACAATGAGCAGTTCTTC
CDR3 protein: CAIQGDNYNEQFF

D gene: TRBD1
J gene: TRBJ1-4
clone size: .
V gene: TRBV5-4
CDR3 DNA: TGTGCCAGCAGCTCTCCCCGGGACAGAGAAAAACTGTTTTTT
CDR3 protein: CASSSPRDREKLFF

D gene: TRBD1
J gene: TRBJ1-6
clone size: .
V gene: TRBV5-4
CDR3 DNA: TGTGCCAGCAGCACCGGACAGGTGAATAATTCACCCCTCCACTTT
CDR3 protein: CASSTGQVNNSPLHF

D gene: .
J gene: TRBJ1-3
clone size: .
V gene: TRBV7-8
CDR3 DNA: TGTGCCAGCAGCTTAGGAGGACAGGGAAACACCATATATTTT
CDR3 protein: CASSLGGQGNTIYF

D gene: .
J gene: TRBJ1-2
clone size: .
V gene: TRBV19
CDR3 DNA: TGTGCCAGTAGTATCAACAGGGTTAGAAGGAACTATGGCTACACCTTC
CDR3 protein: CASSINRVRRNYGYTF

D gene: TRBD1
J gene: TRBJ1-2
clone size: many
V gene: TRBV4-2
CDR3 DNA: TGTGCCAGCAGCCATCTTTCAGGGGGGACAGGTGACTATGGCTACACCTTC
CDR3 protein: CASSHLSGGTGDYGYTF

D gene: TRBD1
J gene: TRBJ1-5
clone size: .
V gene: TRBV2
CDR3 DNA: TGTGCCAGCAGACAGGGGTTAAGCAATCAGCCCCAGCATTTT
CDR3 protein: CASRQGLSNQPQHF

D gene: TRBD1
J gene: TRBJ2-7
clone size: .
V gene: TRBV5-1
CDR3 DNA: TGCGCCAGCAGCCCGGGACAGGGATACTACGAGCAGTACTTC
CDR3 protein: CASSPGQGYYEQYF

D gene: .
J gene: TRBJ2-2
clone size: .
V gene: TRBV29-1
CDR3 DNA: TGCAGCGCCGAGCGCGGGGCGAACACCGGGGAGCTGTTTTTT
CDR3 protein: CSAERGANTGELFF

D gene: .
J gene: TRBJ2-1
clone size: .
V gene: TRBV18
CDR3 DNA: TGTGCCAGCTCACCACCCCAGCGGTCTTACAATGAGCAGTTCTTC
CDR3 protein: CASSPPQRSYNEQFF

D gene: .
J gene: TRBJ1-1
clone size: .
V gene: TRBV5-6
CDR3 DNA: TGTGCCAGCAGCTGGGGGGTGGGCTCGGGCACTGAAGCTTTCTTT
CDR3 protein: CASSWGVGSGTEAFF